This entry concerns a single T cell receptor beta chain. The sample comes from a study of blood T cell repertoires in COVID-19. Whole-study context: Both acute and convalescent COVID-19 samples were obtained from the United States, Italy and Spain.

Per the study methods: Estimates of nucleated cell counts were drawn from the amplification of reference gene primers. Clones were read by immunoSEQ multiplex PCR, and TCRdb kept only the in-frame ones, dropping some. Clone size and V and J calls were adopted from that table, with D and trimming inferred from the DNA. The repertoire includes 80,000 or so clones, 89% of them detected once, and about 2.5% sits in the top ten. The sample was peripheral blood. The clonotype comes from a man aged 50-60 years with acute or convalescent COVID-19.

The CDR3 bases are TGTGCCAGCAGCTGGGCCCTTTTAGAGGGAGCTTTCTTT. Protein product: CASSWALLEGAFF. The J gene is TRBJ1-1, the V gene TRBV5-6; D unresolved. Germline V gives CDR1 SGHDT, CDR2 YYEEEE. Between the trimmed V and J ends, which lost 3 bases and 10 bases, there was a span of 16 bases. CDR3 length: 13 residues. Together with reference TRBV5-6 and TRBJ1-1, the CDR3 gives the full variable domain: DAGVTQSPTHLIKTRGQQVTLRCSPKSGHDTVSWYQQALGQGPQFIFQYYEEEERQRGNFPDRFSGHQFPNYSSELNVNALLLGDSALYLCASSWALLEGAFFGQGTRLTVV.